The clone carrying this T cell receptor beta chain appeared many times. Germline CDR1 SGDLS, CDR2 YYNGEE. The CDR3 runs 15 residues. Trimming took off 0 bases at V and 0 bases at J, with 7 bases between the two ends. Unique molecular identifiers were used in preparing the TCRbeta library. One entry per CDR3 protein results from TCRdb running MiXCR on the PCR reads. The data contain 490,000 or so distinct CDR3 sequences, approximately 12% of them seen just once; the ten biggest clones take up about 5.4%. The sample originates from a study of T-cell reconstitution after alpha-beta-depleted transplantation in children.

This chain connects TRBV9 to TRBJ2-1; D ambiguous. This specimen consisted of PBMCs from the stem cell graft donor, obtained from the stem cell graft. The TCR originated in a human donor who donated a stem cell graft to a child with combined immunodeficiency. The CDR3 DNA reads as TGTGCCAGCAGCGTAGGCACCAGCTCCTACAATGAGCAGTTCTTC. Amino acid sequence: CASSVGTSSYNEQFF.